The clone carrying this TCR beta chain occurred a few times. Cells sorted as Tregs were CD4+, CD25+ and CD127-/low. Germline assignment: CDR1 MNHNS and CDR2 SASEGT. The germline V and J ends were trimmed by 6 bases and 5 bases, with 16 bases remaining between them. The CDR3 length is 15 residues. TCRdb analysed the 5' RACE reads with MiXCR anew, one entry per CDR3 protein. In the table there are 50,000 to 60,000 distinct CDR3 sequences, 20% of which are singletons. The gene calls are TRBV6-1 and TRBJ1-4; D possibly corresponds to TRBD1 (5 bases). Sequencing used tumor-infiltrating Tregs sorted from the breast tumor. This receptor was taken from a female donor with breast cancer. CDR3 DNA: TGTGCCAGCAGGGAGGGGCCAGTTAAAAATGAAAAACTGTTTTTT. Translating gives CASREGPVKNEKLFF.